In its sample, the clone carrying this TCR beta chain was seen many times. This specimen comes from a study of Graves' ophthalmopathy and Graves' hyperthyroidism. Amplification of the TCR beta CDR3 regions used RNA transcripts (as template). The workflow started with a first-round RT-PCR run with HTBI primers and then moved on to a second-round multiplex PCR. TCRdb re-analysed the multiplex PCR reads in MiXCR, keeping a single row per CDR3 protein. Of about 380,000 distinct CDR3 sequences in the sample, less than 20% were seen once. CDR1 LGHDT and CDR2 YNNKEL come from the germline V gene (reference sequence). The ends were cut back, 1 base at V and 0 bases at J, with 15 bases in the middle. This CDR3 has 17 residues. Orbital computed tomography and thyroid ultrasound, along with TRAb, serum thyroxine and clinical symptoms, underpinned diagnosis.

This chain uses TRBV3-1 with TRBJ1-2; tentatively, D is TRBD1 (5 bases). This receptor was obtained from a young woman with stable Graves' hyperthyroidism. Specimen: peripheral blood. In DNA form, the CDR3 reads TGTGCCAGCAGCCAAGGACAGTTAATTACATCTAACTATGGCTACACCTTC. Translated: CASSQGQLITSNYGYTF.